This paragraph covers one T cell receptor beta chain sequence. Assay used: immunoSEQ multiplex PCR; TCRdb lists only in-frame clones, some missing. The repertoire includes 65,000 to 70,000 clones, approximately 92% of them detected once, and around 14% sits in the top ten. This sample is part of a study of blood T cell repertoires in COVID-19. Germline V gene sequence: CDR1 SGHNT, CDR2 YENEEA. The junction had 5 bases not matched to a gene; V was cut back by 5 bases and J by 3 bases. The CDR3 consists of 14 residues. Sequenced input: peripheral blood. The chain is built from TRBV11-3 and TRBJ2-3, with 7 bases identical to TRBD2. The origin of this receptor is a human donor with active COVID-19. The donor label of this sample is uncertain. The DNA for the CDR3 is TGTGCCAGCAGCCGGGGCGGGAGAACAGATACGCAGTATTTT. Its translation is CASSRGGRTDTQYF.